This T cell receptor beta chain was observed in a study of blood T cell repertoires in COVID-19. The wider study: Sites in the United States, Italy and Spain provided acute and convalescent COVID-19 samples. T cells, B-cell-depleted T cells, or PBMCs supplied cDNA or gDNA.

This clone turned up a few times. Produced via immunoSEQ multiplex PCR; TCRdb's table is partial and in-frame only. The data show about 130,000 clones, around 80% seen once. The CDR3 spans 14 residues. The germline CDR1 and CDR2 sequences are SNHLY and FYNNEI. After removal of 8 bases from V and 3 bases from J, the junction contained 5 bases not matched to a gene. V gene TRBV2 combines with J gene TRBJ1-1, with 11 positions matching TRBD1. The sequence came from a man in his forties or fifties with active or convalescent COVID-19. Sequenced material: peripheral blood. The CDR3 spells CASWRDRGDTEAFF. The CDR3 DNA reads TGTGCCAGCTGGAGGGACAGGGGGGACACTGAAGCTTTCTTT.